A selection of T cell receptor beta chains follows, all from one sample in a study of cytomegalovirus exposure and HLA in healthy donors. Sequencing was performed with immunoSEQ multiplex PCR; in TCRdb, only in-frame clones are kept and a portion is missing. Of approximately 190,000 clones listed, more than 75% are singletons. Sequencing input: PBMCs. All receptors come from a woman between 18 and 30 years old in good health and CMV-seronegative. The CDR3 runs from the conserved cysteine through the conserved F or W. D genes are given only for firm matches. Clone sizes are given selectively: once, few, many, or a class where the clone is expanded.

cdr3_length: 14
d_call: NA
v_call: TRBV5-4
j_call: TRBJ1-2
clone_size: NA
cdr3_aa: CASSLVGDGYGYTF
cdr3_nt: TGTGCCAGCAGCTTGGTAGGGGATGGCTATGGCTACACCTTC

cdr3_length: 13
d_call: NA
v_call: TRBV18
j_call: TRBJ2-7
clone_size: NA
cdr3_aa: CASSPGSLQDKHF
cdr3_nt: TGTGCCAGCTCACCAGGCAGCCTCCAGGATAAGCACTTC

cdr3_length: 11
d_call: NA
v_call: TRBV6-6
j_call: TRBJ2-1
clone_size: NA
cdr3_aa: CVAGSYNEQFF
cdr3_nt: TGTGTTGCGGGGTCCTACAATGAGCAGTTCTTC

cdr3_length: 13
d_call: NA
v_call: TRBV7-2
j_call: TRBJ2-7
clone_size: NA
cdr3_aa: CASSSQGGEEQYF
cdr3_nt: TGTGCCAGCAGCTCCCAGGGAGGAGAGGAGCAGTACTTC

cdr3_length: 15
d_call: NA
v_call: TRBV6-6
j_call: TRBJ2-7
clone_size: NA
cdr3_aa: CASSYELDLAYEQYF
cdr3_nt: TGTGCCAGCAGTTACGAGCTAGACCTGGCCTACGAGCAGTACTTC

cdr3_length: 14
d_call: NA
v_call: TRBV19
j_call: TRBJ2-7
clone_size: NA
cdr3_aa: CASSIGRDRRGQYF
cdr3_nt: TGTGCCAGTAGTATAGGGCGGGACAGACGCGGGCAGTACTTC

cdr3_length: 17
d_call: TRBD2
v_call: TRBV2
j_call: TRBJ2-3
clone_size: NA
cdr3_aa: CASSLAGVSASTDTQYF
cdr3_nt: TGTGCCAGCAGTTTAGCGGGGGTGAGCGCTAGCACAGATACGCAGTATTTT

cdr3_length: 16
d_call: TRBD2
v_call: TRBV16
j_call: TRBJ2-7
clone_size: NA
cdr3_aa: CASSQSDLAGLYEQYF
cdr3_nt: TGTGCCAGCAGCCAATCAGATCTAGCGGGGCTCTACGAGCAGTACTTC

cdr3_length: 15
d_call: TRBD1
v_call: TRBV28
j_call: TRBJ2-7
clone_size: NA
cdr3_aa: CASIRRGQGNYEQYF
cdr3_nt: TGTGCCAGCATTAGACGCGGACAGGGAAACTACGAGCAGTACTTC

cdr3_length: 14
d_call: NA
v_call: TRBV7-3
j_call: TRBJ1-1
clone_size: few
cdr3_aa: CASSLGGAYTEAFF
cdr3_nt: TGTGCCAGCAGCTTAGGGGGCGCCTACACTGAAGCTTTCTTT

cdr3_length: 15
d_call: NA
v_call: TRBV2
j_call: TRBJ2-2
clone_size: NA
cdr3_aa: CASSGKGKNTGELFF
cdr3_nt: TGTGCCAGCAGTGGTAAGGGGAAGAACACCGGGGAGCTGTTTTTT

cdr3_length: 13
d_call: TRBD2
v_call: TRBV10-3
j_call: TRBJ2-7
clone_size: few
cdr3_aa: CAILTSGSYEQYF
cdr3_nt: TGTGCCATCCTGACTAGCGGGAGCTACGAGCAGTACTTC

cdr3_length: 14
d_call: NA
v_call: TRBV18
j_call: TRBJ2-3
clone_size: NA
cdr3_aa: CASSLGGPTDTQYF
cdr3_nt: TGTGCCAGCTCACTCGGGGGGCCCACAGATACGCAGTATTTT

cdr3_length: 12
d_call: NA
v_call: TRBV5-4
j_call: TRBJ2-7
clone_size: NA
cdr3_aa: CASSADSYEQYF
cdr3_nt: TGTGCCAGCAGCGCCGACAGCTACGAGCAGTACTTC

cdr3_length: 15
d_call: NA
v_call: TRBV10-1
j_call: TRBJ2-1
clone_size: NA
cdr3_aa: CASSREPPPLNEQFF
cdr3_nt: TGCGCCAGCAGTCGTGAGCCTCCCCCCCTCAATGAGCAGTTCTTC

cdr3_length: 15
d_call: TRBD1
v_call: TRBV28
j_call: TRBJ2-7
clone_size: few
cdr3_aa: CASSVRDRVVHEQYF
cdr3_nt: TGTGCCAGCAGTGTCCGGGACAGGGTAGTCCACGAGCAGTACTTC

cdr3_length: 13
d_call: NA
v_call: TRBV7-3
j_call: TRBJ2-5
clone_size: NA
cdr3_aa: CASSFDTQGSQYF
cdr3_nt: TGTGCCAGCAGCTTTGACACCCAGGGGTCCCAGTACTTC

cdr3_length: 15
d_call: TRBD1
v_call: TRBV19
j_call: TRBJ2-3
clone_size: NA
cdr3_aa: CASSSGQGWGDTQYF
cdr3_nt: TGTGCCAGTAGTAGCGGACAGGGCTGGGGAGATACGCAGTATTTT

cdr3_length: 15
d_call: NA
v_call: TRBV5-1
j_call: TRBJ2-1
clone_size: NA
cdr3_aa: CASSSLGEASHEQFF
cdr3_nt: TGCGCCAGCAGCTCCTTAGGGGAAGCGAGCCACGAGCAGTTCTTC

cdr3_length: 14
d_call: TRBD1
v_call: TRBV6-4
j_call: TRBJ2-1
clone_size: NA
cdr3_aa: CASSQDRGNNEQFF
cdr3_nt: TGTGCCAGCTCCCAGGACAGGGGAAACAATGAGCAGTTCTTC

cdr3_length: 15
d_call: TRBD1
v_call: TRBV30
j_call: TRBJ2-5
clone_size: NA
cdr3_aa: CAWSLTTGNQETQYF
cdr3_nt: TGTGCCTGGAGTTTAACGACAGGGAACCAAGAGACCCAGTACTTC

cdr3_length: 17
d_call: TRBD1
v_call: TRBV28
j_call: TRBJ1-1
clone_size: NA
cdr3_aa: CASSAPGQGALNTEAFF
cdr3_nt: TGTGCCAGCAGTGCCCCGGGACAGGGGGCCTTGAACACTGAAGCTTTCTTT

cdr3_length: 14
d_call: TRBD2
v_call: TRBV6-5
j_call: TRBJ2-7
clone_size: NA
cdr3_aa: CASSANGGRNEQYF
cdr3_nt: TGTGCCAGCAGTGCTAACGGCGGGAGGAACGAGCAGTACTTC

cdr3_length: 19
d_call: NA
v_call: TRBV7-9
j_call: TRBJ2-2
clone_size: NA
cdr3_aa: CASSPWASYGGPNTGELFF
cdr3_nt: TGTGCCAGCAGCCCTTGGGCCTCTTACGGGGGGCCGAACACCGGGGAGCTGTTTTTT

cdr3_length: 16
d_call: NA
v_call: TRBV29-1
j_call: TRBJ2-3
clone_size: NA
cdr3_aa: CSVEDRNRPPTDTQYF
cdr3_nt: TGCAGCGTTGAAGATCGTAACAGGCCCCCCACAGATACGCAGTATTTT

cdr3_length: 13
d_call: NA
v_call: TRBV4-1
j_call: TRBJ1-6
clone_size: once
cdr3_aa: CASSPGDPSPLHF
cdr3_nt: TGCGCCAGCAGCCCGGGGGACCCTTCACCCCTCCACTTT

cdr3_length: 14
d_call: TRBD2
v_call: TRBV6-5
j_call: TRBJ2-3
clone_size: NA
cdr3_aa: CAVGRGGRTDTQYF
cdr3_nt: TGTGCCGTAGGACGGGGGGGCCGCACAGATACGCAGTATTTT

cdr3_length: 16
d_call: NA
v_call: TRBV5-1
j_call: TRBJ2-2
clone_size: once
cdr3_aa: CASSLAQVRLAGELFF
cdr3_nt: TGCGCCAGCAGCTTGGCCCAGGTTCGTCTGGCCGGGGAGCTGTTTTTT

cdr3_length: 15
d_call: NA
v_call: TRBV14
j_call: TRBJ1-2
clone_size: NA
cdr3_aa: CASSQGTQGGRGYTF
cdr3_nt: TGTGCCAGCAGCCAAGGTACTCAGGGAGGTCGTGGCTACACCTTC

cdr3_length: 18
d_call: NA
v_call: TRBV21-1
j_call: TRBJ1-3
clone_size: NA
cdr3_aa: CASSKTQSRQNLGNTIYF
cdr3_nt: TGTGCCAGCAGCAAAACCCAATCTCGACAGAACCTTGGAAACACCATATATTTT

cdr3_length: 15
d_call: TRBD1
v_call: TRBV6-5
j_call: TRBJ2-2
clone_size: few
cdr3_aa: CASSHRDRGSGELFF
cdr3_nt: TGTGCCAGCAGTCACCGGGACAGGGGTTCCGGGGAGCTGTTTTTT

cdr3_length: 17
d_call: NA
v_call: TRBV19
j_call: TRBJ1-5
clone_size: NA
cdr3_aa: CASSMAVREISNQPQHF
cdr3_nt: TGTGCCAGTAGTATGGCCGTTCGGGAAATTAGCAATCAGCCCCAGCATTTT

cdr3_length: 15
d_call: TRBD1
v_call: TRBV7-4
j_call: TRBJ1-4
clone_size: NA
cdr3_aa: CASSFRDRVNEKLFF
cdr3_nt: TGTGCCAGCAGCTTTAGGGACAGGGTTAATGAAAAACTGTTTTTT

cdr3_length: 13
d_call: NA
v_call: TRBV10-3
j_call: TRBJ1-5
clone_size: few
cdr3_aa: CAPTTARNQPQHF
cdr3_nt: TGTGCCCCCACCACCGCGCGGAATCAGCCCCAGCATTTT

cdr3_length: 15
d_call: NA
v_call: TRBV6-5
j_call: TRBJ2-2
clone_size: once
cdr3_aa: CASSYSRAGTGELFF
cdr3_nt: TGTGCCAGCAGTTACTCGAGAGCGGGTACCGGGGAGCTGTTTTTT

cdr3_length: 14
d_call: TRBD1
v_call: TRBV18
j_call: TRBJ1-1
clone_size: NA
cdr3_aa: CASSPGQPNTEAFF
cdr3_nt: TGTGCCAGCTCACCGGGACAGCCGAACACTGAAGCTTTCTTT

cdr3_length: 16
d_call: TRBD1
v_call: TRBV6-5
j_call: TRBJ1-1
clone_size: few
cdr3_aa: CASSYFGTALGTEAFF
cdr3_nt: TGTGCCAGCAGTTATTTTGGGACAGCCTTGGGCACTGAAGCTTTCTTT

cdr3_length: 12
d_call: NA
v_call: TRBV2
j_call: TRBJ2-5
clone_size: NA
cdr3_aa: CASSAVQETQYF
cdr3_nt: TGTGCCAGCAGTGCCGTCCAAGAGACCCAGTACTTC

cdr3_length: 12
d_call: NA
v_call: TRBV13
j_call: TRBJ2-2
clone_size: NA
cdr3_aa: CASRQGTGELFF
cdr3_nt: TGTGCCAGCAGGCAGGGTACCGGGGAGCTGTTTTTT

cdr3_length: 15
d_call: NA
v_call: TRBV30
j_call: TRBJ1-5
clone_size: once
cdr3_aa: CAWSARLYSNQPQHF
cdr3_nt: TGTGCCTGGAGTGCCCGACTGTATAGCAATCAGCCCCAGCATTTT

cdr3_length: 15
d_call: TRBD2
v_call: TRBV7-2
j_call: TRBJ2-5
clone_size: once
cdr3_aa: CASSSGLAGAATQYF
cdr3_nt: TGTGCCAGCAGCTCGGGACTAGCGGGAGCGGCGACCCAGTACTTC

cdr3_length: 16
d_call: TRBD1
v_call: TRBV7-9
j_call: TRBJ1-6
clone_size: NA
cdr3_aa: CSSSRQGTGTNSPLHF
cdr3_nt: TGTTCCAGCAGCAGACAAGGGACAGGGACTAATTCACCCCTCCACTTT

cdr3_length: 15
d_call: NA
v_call: TRBV6-4
j_call: TRBJ2-2
clone_size: NA
cdr3_aa: CASSDSRRDTGELFF
cdr3_nt: TGTGCCAGCAGTGACTCTAGGAGGGACACCGGGGAGCTGTTTTTT

cdr3_length: 13
d_call: NA
v_call: TRBV5-1
j_call: TRBJ2-7
clone_size: NA
cdr3_aa: CASSVDRTYEQYF
cdr3_nt: TGCGCCAGCAGCGTAGACAGAACCTACGAGCAGTACTTC

cdr3_length: 15
d_call: NA
v_call: TRBV27
j_call: TRBJ2-3
clone_size: NA
cdr3_aa: CASSSYTTRGDTQYF
cdr3_nt: TGTGCCAGCAGTTCATATACTACACGGGGAGATACGCAGTATTTT

cdr3_length: 11
d_call: NA
v_call: TRBV28
j_call: TRBJ1-1
clone_size: few
cdr3_aa: CASSFSTEAFF
cdr3_nt: TGTGCCAGCAGTTTCAGCACTGAAGCTTTCTTT

cdr3_length: 15
d_call: NA
v_call: TRBV2
j_call: TRBJ1-5
clone_size: NA
cdr3_aa: CASSEGSGVEQPQHF
cdr3_nt: TGTGCCAGCAGTGAAGGGTCGGGGGTAGAGCAGCCCCAGCATTTT

cdr3_length: 13
d_call: TRBD2
v_call: TRBV18
j_call: TRBJ2-7
clone_size: NA
cdr3_aa: CASSSRDYYEQYF
cdr3_nt: TGTGCCAGCTCATCCCGGGACTACTACGAGCAGTACTTC

cdr3_length: 15
d_call: NA
v_call: TRBV7-2
j_call: TRBJ2-3
clone_size: NA
cdr3_aa: CASSFLRGPGDTQYF
cdr3_nt: TGTGCCAGCAGCTTTCTGCGGGGGCCGGGAGATACGCAGTATTTT

cdr3_length: 15
d_call: NA
v_call: TRBV9
j_call: TRBJ1-3
clone_size: NA
cdr3_aa: CASNPTGVAGNTIYF
cdr3_nt: TGTGCCAGCAACCCTACCGGGGTAGCTGGAAACACCATATATTTT